This T cell receptor beta chain was sequenced during a study of cytomegalovirus exposure and HLA in healthy donors. Study-wide background: There were some 410 genotyped donors. Of these, about 81% fell in the genetic ancestry cluster associated with self-reported Caucasian donors. Notes on the study in general: Later analysis demonstrated an association between a missense DCLRE1C variant and TCR beta V- and J-gene trimming. Reportedly, cytomegalovirus status was diagnosed with high sensitivity and specificity.

PCR amplification relied on 60 Vbeta primers (plus 13 Jbeta primers). Repertoires were generated with immunoSEQ multiplex PCR, while TCRdb's copy carries only in-frame clones and drops some. This sample contains some 200,000 clones. With regard to this clone: Its antigen is unknown. An end of the junction differs from the germline gene, which may be a read error.

Germline CDR1 reads SGHNT; CDR2 reads YENEEA. This CDR3 is built from 16 residues. The J gene is TRBJ2-2, the V gene TRBV11-3; possible D gene TRBD2, 6 bases. The sample comprised PBMCs. This TCR derives from a woman between 18 and 30 years old in good health and CMV-seropositive. The CDR3 DNA follows: TGTGTCAGCAGCTCTAGGGCGCGGGGAGGAACCGGGGAGCTGTTTTTT. Translation: CVSSSRARGGTGELFF.